The rows below give T cell receptor beta chains drawn from one sample of a study of cytomegalovirus exposure and HLA in healthy donors. This table comes from immunoSEQ multiplex PCR, and its TCRdb copy is limited to in-frame clones, with some not included. The data contain about 250,000 clones, about four fifths of them singletons. Source material: PBMCs. The origin of the receptors is a girl aged 2 to 9 in good health and CMV-seronegative. Both conserved end residues are part of each CDR3. A D gene is named only where the DNA matches it firmly. Part of the rows lack a size; the others show once, few, many or a class for expanded clones.

size	V	J	D	CDR3	DNA
-	TRBV7-2	TRBJ1-2	TRBD1	CASSSKGALGYGYTF	TGTGCCAGCAGCTCGAAGGGGGCGCTCGGCTATGGCTACACCTTC
-	TRBV5-8	TRBJ2-1	-	CASSLADIFGDEQFF	TGTGCCAGCAGCTTGGCGGACATATTTGGCGATGAGCAGTTCTTC
-	TRBV11-3	TRBJ2-1	-	CASSFRQAPYNEQFF	TGTGCCAGCAGCTTTAGGCAGGCGCCTTACAATGAGCAGTTCTTC
-	TRBV10-3	TRBJ2-1	TRBD1	CAIGQVNEQFF	TGTGCCATCGGACAGGTCAATGAGCAGTTCTTC
-	TRBV4-1	TRBJ2-7	TRBD1	CASSRGQGVGYEQYF	TGCGCCAGCAGCCGCGGACAGGGTGTCGGCTACGAGCAGTACTTC
-	TRBV30	TRBJ2-1	TRBD1	CAWKGQEYNEQFF	TGTGCCTGGAAGGGACAGGAGTACAATGAGCAGTTCTTC
-	TRBV21-1	TRBJ2-7	-	CASSKGDQRVAYEQYF	TGTGCCAGCAGCAAAGGTGACCAGCGGGTAGCCTACGAGCAGTACTTC
once	TRBV29-1	TRBJ2-5	TRBD1	CSAHRGQETQYF	TGCAGCGCACACAGGGGCCAAGAGACCCAGTACTTC
once	TRBV7-6	TRBJ2-2	-	CASSLEAGDGTGELFF	TGTGCCAGCAGCTTAGAGGCAGGGGATGGCACCGGGGAGCTGTTTTTT
-	TRBV7-2	TRBJ2-1	TRBD2	CASSREREYNEQFF	TGTGCCAGCAGCCGGGAGCGGGAGTACAATGAGCAGTTCTTC
-	TRBV2	TRBJ2-1	TRBD2	CASPRRGTSGSNEQFF	TGTGCCAGCCCACGGCGTGGGACTAGCGGATCCAATGAGCAGTTCTTC
-	TRBV19	TRBJ2-3	-	CASRVSRGLRTDTQYF	TGTGCCAGTAGGGTCTCAAGGGGACTTCGCACAGATACGCAGTATTTT
-	TRBV7-8	TRBJ2-7	TRBD1	CASSSETGYEQYF	TGTGCCAGCAGCTCAGAGACAGGGTACGAGCAGTACTTC
-	TRBV10-3	TRBJ2-5	TRBD2	CAISDRVGLAGLETQYF	TGTGCCATCAGTGACCGGGTTGGACTAGCGGGATTAGAGACCCAGTACTTC
-	TRBV11-2	TRBJ2-2	TRBD1	CASSSGQARGTGELFF	TGTGCCAGCAGTTCCGGACAGGCTCGAGGCACCGGGGAGCTGTTTTTT
once	TRBV15	TRBJ2-2	-	CATSPFGGRGELFF	TGTGCCACCAGCCCGTTCGGGGGGCGCGGGGAGCTGTTTTTT
-	TRBV15	TRBJ2-1	-	CATYTTQRTRLARNEQFF	TGTGCCACGTACACTACGCAAAGGACAAGACTCGCACGCAATGAGCAGTTCTTC
-	TRBV4-2	TRBJ1-5	-	CASSQEVNQPQHF	TGTGCCAGCAGCCAGGAGGTGAATCAGCCCCAGCATTTT
-	TRBV11-3	TRBJ1-1	-	CASSLTQGEAFF	TGTGCCAGCAGCTTAACCCAGGGTGAAGCTTTCTTT
-	TRBV29-1	TRBJ2-3	TRBD2	CSVEASGGYTDTQYF	TGCAGCGTTGAGGCTAGCGGGGGTTACACAGATACGCAGTATTTT
once	TRBV4-1	TRBJ1-2	TRBD1	CASSQEKRQGDGGYTF	TGCGCCAGCAGCCAAGAAAAGAGACAGGGGGACGGAGGCTACACCTTC
-	TRBV19	TRBJ2-1	-	CASSIQGDNEQFF	TGTGCCAGTAGTATCCAGGGCGACAATGAGCAGTTCTTC
few	TRBV9	TRBJ2-7	TRBD1	CASSYGTDRPYEQYF	TGTGCCAGCAGCTACGGGACAGACAGACCCTACGAGCAGTACTTC
-	TRBV7-6	TRBJ1-4	-	CASSVQPGLGNEKLFF	TGTGCCAGCAGCGTACAACCAGGGCTGGGTAATGAAAAACTGTTTTTT
-	TRBV9	TRBJ2-7	-	CASSVDGAYSLYEQYF	TGTGCCAGCAGCGTAGACGGAGCTTACTCCTTATACGAGCAGTACTTC
once	TRBV27	TRBJ2-7	TRBD2	CASSLSGSGFSSYEQYF	TGTGCCAGCAGTTTATCGGGTAGCGGGTTCTCATCCTACGAGCAGTACTTC
-	TRBV4-1	TRBJ2-7	TRBD2	CASSQDVGRAGSFSYEQYF	TGCGCCAGCAGCCAAGACGTCGGGAGGGCAGGGAGCTTTTCCTACGAGCAGTACTTC
-	TRBV6-1	TRBJ2-3	-	CASSLETDTQYF	TGTGCCAGCAGCCTAGAGACAGATACGCAGTATTTT
-	TRBV13	TRBJ2-3	TRBD2	CASRPKTSGYTDTQYF	TGTGCCAGCAGGCCTAAGACTAGCGGGTACACAGATACGCAGTATTTT
once	TRBV5-1	TRBJ2-1	TRBD1	CASSAGTGEYNEQFF	TGCGCCAGCAGCGCCGGGACAGGAGAATACAATGAGCAGTTCTTC
-	TRBV29-1	TRBJ2-2	-	CSVRFSGYTGELFF	TGCAGCGTACGGTTTTCGGGGTACACCGGGGAGCTGTTTTTT
-	TRBV28	TRBJ2-7	-	CASFPSAWGLGSSYEQYF	TGTGCCAGCTTCCCGTCTGCTTGGGGACTTGGGAGCTCCTACGAGCAGTACTTC
-	TRBV28	TRBJ2-5	TRBD1	CASRGTGGVETQYF	TGTGCCAGCAGGGGGACAGGGGGCGTGGAGACCCAGTACTTC
-	TRBV7-9	TRBJ2-1	TRBD2	CASSSLAGVSGAQFF	TGTGCCAGCAGCAGTCTAGCGGGAGTCTCAGGAGCGCAGTTCTTC
-	TRBV9	TRBJ2-7	-	CASSVGGSYEQYF	TGTGCCAGCAGCGTAGGAGGGTCTTACGAGCAGTACTTC
few	TRBV5-1	TRBJ1-2	TRBD1	CASSWTGVRDYGYTF	TGCGCCAGCAGCTGGACAGGGGTGAGGGACTATGGCTACACCTTC
few	TRBV21-1	TRBJ2-5	-	CASSKPSPSRETQYF	TGTGCCAGCAGCAAACCCTCTCCATCGAGAGAGACCCAGTACTTC
-	TRBV30	TRBJ1-6	TRBD1	CAWSVGDRGTLHF	TGTGCCTGGAGTGTAGGGGACAGGGGAACCCTCCACTTT
-	TRBV7-3	TRBJ1-1	-	CASSLKGGRRNTEAFF	TGTGCCAGCAGCTTAAAAGGGGGACGGAGGAACACTGAAGCTTTCTTT
once	TRBV28	TRBJ2-1	TRBD2	CASNSLWRLAGKNNEQFF	TGTGCCAGCAATTCCCTTTGGAGGCTAGCGGGGAAGAACAATGAGCAGTTCTTC
-	TRBV12-5	TRBJ2-5	TRBD2	CASGPSGRPQETQYF	TGTGCTAGTGGCCCTAGCGGGAGGCCCCAGGAGACCCAGTACTTC